The present T cell receptor beta chain was sequenced within a study of blood T cell repertoires in COVID-19. Donors were grouped by their self-reported clinical history. This CDR3 is 14 amino acids long. Germline assignment: CDR1 KGHDR and CDR2 SFDVKD. The ends were cut back, 1 base at V and 1 base at J, with 3 bases in the middle. Methods used by the authors: From reference gene primer amplification, estimates of nucleated cell counts were derived. Generated by immunoSEQ multiplex PCR, the TCRdb table keeps only in-frame clones and is missing some. V and J calls and clone size are copied from that table; D and trimming were computed from the DNA. The data contain over 250,000 clones, around 84% of them singletons.

Input material: PBMCs or T cells enriched from blood (not recorded which). V usage is TRBV24-1 and J usage is TRBJ2-2, with no clear D. The receptor's source is a man aged 25-45 years with acute COVID-19. The CDR3, as DNA: TGTGCCACCAGTGATTTTAAGAACACCGGGGAGCTGTTTTTT. Its translation is CATSDFKNTGELFF.